Listed below are T cell receptor beta chains from one sample, sequenced in a study of blood T cells in healthy people across ages. TCRdb re-called the 5' RACE reads with MiXCR, one entry per CDR3 protein. The top ten clones hold about 27% of a sample with approximately 800,000 distinct CDR3 sequences, less than 80% of them seen once. Sequencing used blood. The receptors were sampled from a man between 25 and 39 years old in good health. CDR3s include the opening cysteine and the closing phenylalanine or tryptophan. The D gene is left open where the match is weak. The size field is filled for only some rows; it gives once, few, many or a size class.

clone size: few
V gene: TRBV12-3/TRBV12-4
D gene: .
J gene: TRBJ2-7
CDR3 DNA: TGTGCCAGCAGCCGAGGGGGGGGACGGGGACGCTACGAGCAGTACTTC
CDR3 protein: CASSRGGGRGRYEQYF

clone size: once
V gene: TRBV12-3/TRBV12-4
D gene: TRBD1
J gene: TRBJ2-3
CDR3 DNA: TGTGCCAGCAGCTTCTTTGGACTGGGGACAGATATGCAGTATTTT
CDR3 protein: CASSFFGLGTDMQYF

clone size: .
V gene: TRBV5-4
D gene: .
J gene: TRBJ2-5
CDR3 DNA: TGTGCCAGCAGCACAGAGAGCCAAGAGACCCAGTACTTC
CDR3 protein: CASSTESQETQYF

clone size: few
V gene: TRBV11-2
D gene: .
J gene: TRBJ2-1
CDR3 DNA: TGTGCCAGCAGCTTGAGGAGACCGTCCATCCTTTACAATGAGCAGTTCTTC
CDR3 protein: CASSLRRPSILYNEQFF

clone size: few
V gene: TRBV6-4
D gene: TRBD2
J gene: TRBJ2-3
CDR3 DNA: TGTGCCAGCAGTGACGGGCAGCGGGGGGCTGATACGCAGTATTTT
CDR3 protein: CASSDGQRGADTQYF

clone size: few
V gene: TRBV20-1
D gene: .
J gene: TRBJ2-7
CDR3 DNA: TGCAGTGCTAGAGATGTAGGTTACGAGCAGTACTTC
CDR3 protein: CSARDVGYEQYF

clone size: .
V gene: TRBV2
D gene: TRBD2
J gene: TRBJ2-5
CDR3 DNA: TGTGCCAGCAGACCTCGGACTAGCGGGGCGGAGACCCAGTACTTC
CDR3 protein: CASRPRTSGAETQYF

clone size: few
V gene: TRBV7-2
D gene: .
J gene: TRBJ2-7
CDR3 DNA: TGTGCCAGCAGCTTAGGGTCCGGGACCCCAGAGTACTTC
CDR3 protein: CASSLGSGTPEYF

clone size: .
V gene: TRBV3-1
D gene: .
J gene: TRBJ2-7
CDR3 DNA: TGTGCCAGCAGCCAGTCTCCGTCTTCTTACGAGCAGTACTTC
CDR3 protein: CASSQSPSSYEQYF

clone size: .
V gene: TRBV12-3/TRBV12-4
D gene: .
J gene: TRBJ2-5
CDR3 DNA: TGTGCCAGCAGTTTTCGGACAACATCAGAGACCCAGTACTTC
CDR3 protein: CASSFRTTSETQYF

clone size: .
V gene: TRBV9
D gene: .
J gene: TRBJ2-4
CDR3 DNA: TGTGCCAGCAGCACCTCCGACCGGCGAGAGCAGTACTTC
CDR3 protein: CASSTSDRREQYF

clone size: .
V gene: TRBV10-3
D gene: .
J gene: TRBJ2-1
CDR3 DNA: TGTGCCGGCAACGAACAGCCAAACAATGAGCAGTTCTTC
CDR3 protein: CAGNEQPNNEQFF

clone size: .
V gene: TRBV7-9
D gene: .
J gene: TRBJ2-3
CDR3 DNA: TGTGCCAGCAGCTTAGGGCGAAGCGGCCCCACAGATACGCAGTATTTT
CDR3 protein: CASSLGRSGPTDTQYF

clone size: .
V gene: TRBV28
D gene: TRBD1
J gene: TRBJ2-7
CDR3 DNA: TGTGGGACAGGGGATGTCTCCTACGAGCAGAACTTC
CDR3 protein: CGTGDVSYEQNF

clone size: .
V gene: TRBV6-5
D gene: .
J gene: TRBJ2-7
CDR3 DNA: TGTGCCAGCAGAGACAGTTACCCGTACGAGCAGTACTTC
CDR3 protein: CASRDSYPYEQYF

clone size: .
V gene: TRBV25-1
D gene: .
J gene: TRBJ1-2
CDR3 DNA: TGTGCCAGCAGCGACCGGGGACAATCGCGCTACACCTTC
CDR3 protein: CASSDRGQSRYTF

clone size: .
V gene: TRBV27
D gene: TRBD2
J gene: TRBJ2-1
CDR3 DNA: TGTGCCAGCAGTTTACTAGCGGGGGGTTGGAATGAGCAGTTCTTC
CDR3 protein: CASSLLAGGWNEQFF

clone size: .
V gene: TRBV7-2
D gene: .
J gene: TRBJ2-7
CDR3 DNA: TGTGCCAGCAGCTTGGACAGTGGATTGTACGAGCAGTACTTC
CDR3 protein: CASSLDSGLYEQYF

clone size: .
V gene: TRBV4-3
D gene: .
J gene: TRBJ2-1
CDR3 DNA: TGCGCCAGCAGCCAATCGGGGGCGAGGAATGAGCAGTTCTTC
CDR3 protein: CASSQSGARNEQFF

clone size: .
V gene: TRBV10-3
D gene: .
J gene: TRBJ2-3
CDR3 DNA: TGTGCCACACCGGGCGGCACAGATACGCAGTATTTT
CDR3 protein: CATPGGTDTQYF

clone size: few
V gene: TRBV5-1
D gene: .
J gene: TRBJ2-3
CDR3 DNA: TGCGCCAGCAGCTCTGGTGCCCCGGGGTATACAGATACGCAGTATTTT
CDR3 protein: CASSSGAPGYTDTQYF

clone size: .
V gene: TRBV27
D gene: TRBD1
J gene: TRBJ2-5
CDR3 DNA: TGTGCCAGCAGTAACACAGGGGTAAAGACCCAGTACTTC
CDR3 protein: CASSNTGVKTQYF

clone size: .
V gene: TRBV28
D gene: .
J gene: TRBJ2-7
CDR3 DNA: TGTGCCAGCACCCTGGGAGGGGGGACCTACGAGCAGTACTTC
CDR3 protein: CASTLGGGTYEQYF

clone size: .
V gene: TRBV6-2/TRBV6-3
D gene: .
J gene: TRBJ2-1
CDR3 DNA: TGTGCCAGCAGTGACATGTCAGAGAGCAATGAGCAGTTCTTC
CDR3 protein: CASSDMSESNEQFF

clone size: .
V gene: TRBV12-3/TRBV12-4
D gene: .
J gene: TRBJ2-1
CDR3 DNA: TGTGCCAGCAGTTTACCTAGCTGGGGGGCTATCCCCTACAATGAGCAGTTCTTC
CDR3 protein: CASSLPSWGAIPYNEQFF

clone size: .
V gene: TRBV12-3/TRBV12-4
D gene: .
J gene: TRBJ1-2
CDR3 DNA: TGTGCCAGCAGCCGGGTGGCGACAGGTCGGGGCTACACCTTC
CDR3 protein: CASSRVATGRGYTF

clone size: .
V gene: TRBV4-2
D gene: TRBD1
J gene: TRBJ2-5
CDR3 DNA: TGTGCCAGCAGCCAAGAACAGGGGATGGAGACCCAGTACTTC
CDR3 protein: CASSQEQGMETQYF

clone size: .
V gene: TRBV7-2
D gene: .
J gene: TRBJ2-1
CDR3 DNA: TGTGCCAGCAGCTTAGTAGTGGGCGTAACAGTAAGCTCCTACAATGAGCAGTTCTTC
CDR3 protein: CASSLVVGVTVSSYNEQFF

clone size: .
V gene: TRBV7-2
D gene: .
J gene: TRBJ2-1
CDR3 DNA: TGTGCCAGCAGCTTAGGGGTTTTACAGCGCCAGTTCTTC
CDR3 protein: CASSLGVLQRQFF

clone size: once
V gene: TRBV7-3
D gene: .
J gene: TRBJ2-1
CDR3 DNA: TGTGCCAGCAGCTCCACGGGAACAAAGCAGTTCTTC
CDR3 protein: CASSSTGTKQFF

clone size: .
V gene: TRBV7-3
D gene: TRBD2
J gene: TRBJ2-1
CDR3 DNA: TGTGCCAGCAGTCGGGCTAGCGGGGGCGCATCCTACAATGAGCAGTTCTTC
CDR3 protein: CASSRASGGASYNEQFF

clone size: few
V gene: TRBV7-2
D gene: .
J gene: TRBJ1-6
CDR3 DNA: TGTGCCAGCAGCACCGGGGACTATAATTCACCCCTCCACTTT
CDR3 protein: CASSTGDYNSPLHF

clone size: once
V gene: TRBV28
D gene: .
J gene: TRBJ2-5
CDR3 DNA: TGTGCCACCTTAAACAGGGACGGGACCCATGAGACCCAGTACTTC
CDR3 protein: CATLNRDGTHETQYF

clone size: .
V gene: TRBV6-2/TRBV6-3
D gene: TRBD2
J gene: TRBJ2-1
CDR3 DNA: TGTGCCAGCACTTCCATAGCGGGGGGGTCCAATGAGCAGTTCTTC
CDR3 protein: CASTSIAGGSNEQFF

clone size: .
V gene: TRBV3-1
D gene: TRBD2
J gene: TRBJ2-1
CDR3 DNA: TGTGCCAGCAGCTTAACTAGCGGGGGTAGCTCCTACAATGAGCAGTTCTTC
CDR3 protein: CASSLTSGGSSYNEQFF

clone size: .
V gene: TRBV12-3/TRBV12-4
D gene: .
J gene: TRBJ1-2
CDR3 DNA: TGTGCCAGCAGTTTAGCAGAAACGTCGAACTATGGCTACACCTTC
CDR3 protein: CASSLAETSNYGYTF

clone size: .
V gene: TRBV4-2
D gene: .
J gene: TRBJ2-5
CDR3 DNA: TGTGCCAGCAGCCAAGCCGACAACCAAGAGACCCAGTACTTC
CDR3 protein: CASSQADNQETQYF

clone size: .
V gene: TRBV20-1
D gene: TRBD2
J gene: TRBJ2-7
CDR3 DNA: TGCTGTGCTAGAGATCGGGGGGTGTGGTCCTACAATGAGCAGTACTTC
CDR3 protein: CCARDRGVWSYNEQYF

clone size: .
V gene: TRBV7-9
D gene: TRBD2
J gene: TRBJ2-7
CDR3 DNA: TGTGCCAGCAGCCCCCGGGAGCGGGGTACCTACGAGCAGTACTTC
CDR3 protein: CASSPRERGTYEQYF

clone size: .
V gene: TRBV7-8
D gene: TRBD2
J gene: TRBJ2-5
CDR3 DNA: TGTGCCAGCAGCTCAGGACTAGCGGAAGCTACCCAGTACTTC
CDR3 protein: CASSSGLAEATQYF

clone size: .
V gene: TRBV28
D gene: .
J gene: TRBJ2-7
CDR3 DNA: TGTGCCAGCAGTCCCACGGGGCCCCAGTACTTC
CDR3 protein: CASSPTGPQYF

clone size: .
V gene: TRBV7-2
D gene: .
J gene: TRBJ2-1
CDR3 DNA: TGTGCCAGCAGCTTAGCGCCGGGATGGAATGAGCAGTTCTTC
CDR3 protein: CASSLAPGWNEQFF

clone size: few
V gene: TRBV6-1
D gene: .
J gene: TRBJ1-1
CDR3 DNA: TGTGCCAGCAGTGTCCAGAACACTGAAGCTTTCTTT
CDR3 protein: CASSVQNTEAFF

clone size: .
V gene: TRBV4-1
D gene: .
J gene: TRBJ2-1
CDR3 DNA: TGCGCCAGCAGCCAAGATGACATCTACAACTACAATGAGCAGTTCTTC
CDR3 protein: CASSQDDIYNYNEQFF

clone size: .
V gene: TRBV7-9
D gene: .
J gene: TRBJ1-2
CDR3 DNA: TGTGCCAGCAGCCGATCGGAGTCGGGCTATGGCTACACCTTC
CDR3 protein: CASSRSESGYGYTF

clone size: .
V gene: TRBV18
D gene: TRBD1
J gene: TRBJ1-5
CDR3 DNA: TGTGCCAGCTCGGAAAACAGGGGTGGGAGCAATCAGCCCCAGCATTTT
CDR3 protein: CASSENRGGSNQPQHF